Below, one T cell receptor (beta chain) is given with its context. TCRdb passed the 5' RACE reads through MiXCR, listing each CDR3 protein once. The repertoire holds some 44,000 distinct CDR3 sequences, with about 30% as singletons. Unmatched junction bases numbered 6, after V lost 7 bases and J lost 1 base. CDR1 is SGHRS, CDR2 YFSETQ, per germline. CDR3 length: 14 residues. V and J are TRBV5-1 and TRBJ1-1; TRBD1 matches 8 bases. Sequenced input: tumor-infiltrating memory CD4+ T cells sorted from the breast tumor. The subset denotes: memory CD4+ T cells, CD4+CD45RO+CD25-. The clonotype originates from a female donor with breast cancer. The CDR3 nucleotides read TGCGCCAGCCTAGCCGGGACAGGGAACACTGAAGCTTTCTTT. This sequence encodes CASLAGTGNTEAFF.